The TCR beta chain described here comes from a study of T cell responses to AZD1222 COVID-19 vaccine. Assay: immunoSEQ multiplex PCR; the TCRdb copy retains only in-frame clones and omits some. The sample carries 150,000 to 200,000 clones, about 94% recorded once. Germline CDR1 reads LGHDT; CDR2 reads YNNKEL (reference sequence). This CDR3 has 18 amino acids. Trimming cost V 3 bases and J 3 bases; bases outside gene matches: 13. This clone was seen only once. This chain joins TRBV3-1 (or the pseudogene TRBV3-2) and TRBJ1-2, with TRBD1 identical over 10 bases. Sequenced material: peripheral blood, taken on day 0 of AZD1222 vaccination. The clonotype originates from an adult in good health. Here the CDR3 reads CASSQHWSLTGGDYGYTF. The DNA of the CDR3 is TGTGCCAGCAGCCAGCATTGGAGTTTGACAGGGGGCGACTATGGCTACACCTTC.